The present T cell receptor beta chain was sequenced within a study of CD8 T cells in ankylosing spondylitis. General study points: Disease-linked clones were CD8+ and relatively rare in peripheral blood. Disease-linked clones were reportedly significantly enriched in matched ankylosing spondylitis synovial fluid.

V shed 1 base, J shed 6 bases, and the junction held 6 bases outside the gene matches. Germline V gene data show CDR1 as SGHAT and CDR2 as FQNNGV. The length of the CDR3 is 16 residues. TCRdb reprocessed the 5' RACE reads via MiXCR and lists one record per CDR3 protein. The repertoire includes 290,000 or so distinct CDR3 sequences, around 21% of them detected once, and around 3.2% sits in the top ten. Regarding this clonotype: Its target is not known.

The chain recombines TRBV11-2 with TRBJ2-2; 9 bases are a match to TRBD2. Sequencing used blood, either unsorted or a sorted T cell fraction (not recorded which). The TCR originated in a female donor with ankylosing spondylitis or in good health (not recorded which). The CDR3 here is CASSLAGTSYAGELFF. CDR3 nucleotides: TGTGCCAGCAGCTTAGCAGGGACTAGCTACGCCGGGGAGCTGTTTTTT. The whole variable domain, filled in from reference TRBV11-2 and TRBJ2-2, reads EAGVAQSPRYKIIEKRQSVAFWCNPISGHATLYWYQQILGQGPKLLIQFQNNGVVDDSQLPKDRFSAERLKGVDSTLKIQPAKLEDSAVYLCASSLAGTSYAGELFFGEGSRLTVL.